The 2 T cell receptor beta chains reported below all come from one sample, sequenced in a study of cytomegalovirus exposure and HLA in healthy donors. Measured with immunoSEQ multiplex PCR; TCRdb has only the in-frame clones, and not every one. The data contain tens of thousands of clones, 96% of them seen just once; the ten biggest clones take up around 0.78%. Material for sequencing was PBMCs. The receptor set was obtained from a man aged 18 to 30 in good health and CMV-seronegative.

The chain has TRBV7-2 and TRBJ2-7, with D maybe TRBD1 (6 bases). The V end lost 1 base, the J end lost 1 base, and 11 bases lay between the germline ends. CDR1 is SGHTA, CDR2 FQGNSA, per germline. The CDR3 spans 15 residues. The DNA of the CDR3 is TGTGCCAGCAGCTTAGACCCTACAGGGTCCTACGAGCAGTACGTC. Its translation is CASSLDPTGSYEQYV.

V usage is TRBV11-3 and J usage is TRBJ1-4; no firm D call. Germline lookup yields CDR1 SGHNT and CDR2 YENEEA. The CDR3 has 13 amino acids. The V gene lost 4 bases and the J gene lost 8 bases, with 11 bases spanning the gap. The DNA of the CDR3 is TGTGCCAGCAGCTCCCTGGCGGGGGAAAAACTGTTTTTT. This codes for CASSSLAGEKLFF.